This T cell receptor beta chain was captured by sequencing in a study of shared clonotypes between healthy human individuals. Method: immunoSEQ multiplex PCR; TCRdb's copy keeps in-frame clones and lacks some. The top ten clones hold 1.2% of a sample with around 2,000,000 clones, about 94% of them seen once. A note on this clone: Its cognate antigen is unknown. Distinct nucleotide sequences in the sample also encode this CDR3.

Per the germline V gene, CDR1 is MNHNS and CDR2 is SASEGT. V shed 6 bases and J 6 bases; nucleotides not matched to a gene: 1. The CDR3 covers 12 residues. The study's findings and limits: Tissues were not sampled, only blood, and their repertoires likely differ.

CD45RO-negative, CCR7-selected cells formed the naive CD8 fraction, which excluded terminally differentiated effector memory CD45RA+ cells. The J gene is TRBJ2-3, the V gene TRBV6-1; 9 positions agree with TRBD1. The sequenced sample was naive CD8+ T cells sorted from blood. The receptor's source is a man aged 18 to 29 in good health. CDR3 amino acids: CASRQGADTQYF. The DNA of the CDR3 is TGTGCCAGCAGACAGGGGGCTGATACGCAGTATTTT.